This is a list of T cell receptor beta chains from one sample in a study of shared clonotypes between healthy human individuals. Data came from immunoSEQ multiplex PCR; TCRdb stores just in-frame clones and leaves some out. The repertoire has about 580,000 clones, nearly 98% of them found once; the top ten carry approximately 0.3%. The source material was naive CD8+ T cells sorted from blood. Source of these receptors: a man aged 25-45 years in good health. Both conserved end residues are trimmed from each CDR3. The D gene is left open where the match is weak. Size tells how often a clone was seen (once, few, many) or the class of an expanded clone, and some rows leave it out.

j_call v_call clone_size d_call cdr3_aa
TRBJ2-1 TRBV9 . TRBD2 ASSVEGGIAGGPRYNEQF
TRBJ2-1 TRBV29-1 . . SADDRRKNEQF
TRBJ1-4 TRBV10-3 . . AISESGNPNEKLF
TRBJ2-1 TRBV11-2 once . ASSLGTLGSYNEQF
TRBJ2-1 TRBV14 . . ASSGRGEQF
TRBJ2-2 TRBV6-5 . TRBD2 ASQAGAAGELF
TRBJ2-5 TRBV2 . . ATSLTAGYRETQY
TRBJ2-7 TRBV7-9 . . ASRERLVYEQY
TRBJ2-7 TRBV19 once . ASSIAVSSYEQY
TRBJ1-5 TRBV27 . . ASSPTPPGGNQPQH
TRBJ1-2 TRBV20-1 . TRBD1 SAQGDGL
TRBJ2-7 TRBV9 . . ASSVDGISYEQY
TRBJ2-7 TRBV7-9 . TRBD2 ASSPFPGLADYEQY
TRBJ2-1 TRBV7-3 . . ASSFEGNEQF
TRBJ1-5 TRBV11-2 . . ASSSPTGLYSNQPQH
TRBJ1-1 TRBV10-1 . . ASSWTENTEAF
TRBJ2-1 TRBV29-1 once TRBD2 SGGRLALYNEQF
TRBJ2-1 TRBV29-1 . . SVEDSPTGRSSYNEQF
TRBJ2-3 TRBV7-9 once TRBD2 ASSLELAGSTDTQY
TRBJ2-7 TRBV29-1 . . SVEKYGPTEQY